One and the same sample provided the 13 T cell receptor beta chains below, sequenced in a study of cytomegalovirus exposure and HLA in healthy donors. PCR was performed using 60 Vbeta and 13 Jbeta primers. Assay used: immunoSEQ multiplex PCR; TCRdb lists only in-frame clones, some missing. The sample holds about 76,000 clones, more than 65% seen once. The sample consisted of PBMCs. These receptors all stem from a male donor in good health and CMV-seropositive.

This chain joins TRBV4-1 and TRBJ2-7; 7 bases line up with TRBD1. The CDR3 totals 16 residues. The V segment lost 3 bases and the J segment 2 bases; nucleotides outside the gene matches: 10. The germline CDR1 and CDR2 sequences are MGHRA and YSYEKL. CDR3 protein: CASSQGIRDSTYEQYF. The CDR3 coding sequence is TGCGCCAGCAGCCAGGGAATAAGGGACAGTACCTACGAGCAGTACTTC.

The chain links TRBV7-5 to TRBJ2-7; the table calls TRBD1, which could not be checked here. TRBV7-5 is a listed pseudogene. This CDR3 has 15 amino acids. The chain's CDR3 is CVRSLAATGLNEQYF. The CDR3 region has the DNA TGTGTCAGAAGCTTAGCGGCCACAGGGTTGAACGAGCAGTACTTC.

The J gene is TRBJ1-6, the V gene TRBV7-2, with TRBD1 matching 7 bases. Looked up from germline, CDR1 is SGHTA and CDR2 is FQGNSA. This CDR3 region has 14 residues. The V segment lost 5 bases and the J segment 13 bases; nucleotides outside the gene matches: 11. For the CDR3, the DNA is TGTGCCAGCAGCCGCTGGGGACAGACTTTTCCCCTCCACTTT. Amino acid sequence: CASSRWGQTFPLHF.

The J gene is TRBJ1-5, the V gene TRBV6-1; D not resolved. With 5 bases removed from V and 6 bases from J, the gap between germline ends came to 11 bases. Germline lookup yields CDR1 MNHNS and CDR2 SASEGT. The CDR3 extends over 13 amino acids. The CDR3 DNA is TGTGCCAGCAGTTCACACCGATTTCAGCCCCAGCATTTT. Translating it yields CASSSHRFQPQHF.

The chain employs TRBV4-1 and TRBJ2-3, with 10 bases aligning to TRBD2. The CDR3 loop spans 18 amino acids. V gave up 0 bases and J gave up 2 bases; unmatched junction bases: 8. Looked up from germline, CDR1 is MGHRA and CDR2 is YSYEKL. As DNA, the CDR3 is TGCGCCAGCAGCCAAGATATGGCTAGCGGGGGTGCCACAGATACGCAGTATTTT. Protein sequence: CASSQDMASGGATDTQYF.

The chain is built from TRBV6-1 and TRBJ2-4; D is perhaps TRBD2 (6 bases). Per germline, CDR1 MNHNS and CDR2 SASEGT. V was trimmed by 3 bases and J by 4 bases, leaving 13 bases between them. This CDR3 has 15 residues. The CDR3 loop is CASSDTGEPKNIQYF. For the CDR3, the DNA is TGTGCCAGCAGTGACACGGGGGAGCCAAAAAACATTCAGTACTTC.

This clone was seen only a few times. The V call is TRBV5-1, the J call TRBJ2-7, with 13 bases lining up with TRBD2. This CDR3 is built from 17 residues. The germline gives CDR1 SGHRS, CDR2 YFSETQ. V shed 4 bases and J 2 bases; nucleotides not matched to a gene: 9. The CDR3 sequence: CASSSGLAGEGAYEQYF. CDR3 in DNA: TGCGCCAGCAGCAGCGGACTAGCGGGAGAGGGGGCCTACGAGCAGTACTTC.

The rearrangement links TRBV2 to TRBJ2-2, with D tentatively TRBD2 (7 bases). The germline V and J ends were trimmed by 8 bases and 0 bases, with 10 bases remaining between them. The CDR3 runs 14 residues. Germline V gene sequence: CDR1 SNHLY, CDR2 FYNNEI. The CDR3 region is CASRGAPNTGELFF. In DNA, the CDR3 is TGTGCCAGCCGGGGGGCGCCGAACACCGGGGAGCTGTTTTTT.

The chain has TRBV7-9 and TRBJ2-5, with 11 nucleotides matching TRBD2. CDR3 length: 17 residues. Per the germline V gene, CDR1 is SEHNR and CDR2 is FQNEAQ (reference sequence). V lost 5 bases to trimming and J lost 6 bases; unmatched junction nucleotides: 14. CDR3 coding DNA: TGTGCCAGCAGCCCTCGGGCTAGCGGGAGGACTACCCAGACCCAGTACTTC. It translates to CASSPRASGRTTQTQYF.

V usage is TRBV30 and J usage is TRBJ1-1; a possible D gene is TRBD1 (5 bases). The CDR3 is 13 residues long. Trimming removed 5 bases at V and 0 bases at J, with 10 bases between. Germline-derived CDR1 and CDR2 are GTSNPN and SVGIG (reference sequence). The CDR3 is CAWGDRVNTEAFF. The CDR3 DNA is TGTGCCTGGGGCGACAGAGTGAACACTGAAGCTTTCTTT.

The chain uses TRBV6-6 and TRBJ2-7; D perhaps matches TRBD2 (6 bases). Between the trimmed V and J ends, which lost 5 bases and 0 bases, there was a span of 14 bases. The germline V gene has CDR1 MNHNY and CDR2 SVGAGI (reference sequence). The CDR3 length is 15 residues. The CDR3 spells CASSTQHGSSYEQYF. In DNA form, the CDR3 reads TGTGCCAGCAGTACCCAGCACGGGAGCTCCTACGAGCAGTACTTC.

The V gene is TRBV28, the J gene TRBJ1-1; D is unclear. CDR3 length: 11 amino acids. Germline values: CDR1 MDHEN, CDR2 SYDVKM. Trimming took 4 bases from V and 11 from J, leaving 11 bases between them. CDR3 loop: CASSSVGEAFF. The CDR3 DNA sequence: TGTGCCAGCAGTTCTGTTGGGGAGGCTTTCTTT.

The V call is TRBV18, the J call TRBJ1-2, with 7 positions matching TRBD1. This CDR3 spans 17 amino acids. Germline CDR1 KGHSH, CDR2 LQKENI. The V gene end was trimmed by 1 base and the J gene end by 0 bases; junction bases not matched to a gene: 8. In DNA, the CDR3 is TGTGCCAGCTCACCACTCGATGACAGGGCCTCTAACTATGGCTACACCTTC. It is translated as CASSPLDDRASNYGYTF.